The sequence of this TCR beta chain was determined in a study of spatial heterogeneity in lung cancer. Looking at the study overall: There was a strong correlation between the counts of TCR transcripts measured in tumor regions and a T cell transcriptional module score that was calculated from matched bulk RNA-seq. Each unique TCR and UMI combination was seen more than ten times on average in raw reads.

A single record per CDR3 protein comes from TCRdb applying MiXCR to the 5' RACE reads. The data show about 16,000 distinct CDR3 sequences, roughly 5.7% seen once. The time point here: sample taken at primary tumor resection. Donation came from approximately 69 patients with untreated early-stage non-small cell lung cancer. TCRs were sequenced from unsorted whole RNA of tumor, nontumor lung or PBMC. V was pared by 1 base and J by 10 bases, with 10 bases of the junction left unmatched. CDR3 length equals 14 residues. Germline CDR1 DFQATT, CDR2 SNEGSKA (reference sequence). This clonotype was seen at least ten times. The antigen remains undetermined. Because this beta chain is a stray read in a library intended to capture alpha chains, its abundance should not be given much weight. Study findings and constraints: Tracking of tumor mutation counts was seen in expanded intratumoral alpha and beta TCR counts.

The J gene is TRBJ2-7, the V gene TRBV20-1; 10 nucleotides match TRBD2. The clonotype comes from a female donor with early-stage non-small cell lung cancer. The material sequenced was lung tumor tissue, taken at surgery. Here the CDR3 reads CSARGETASGSQYF. The DNA for the CDR3 is TGCAGTGCTAGAGGGGAGACGGCTAGCGGGAGTCAGTACTTC.